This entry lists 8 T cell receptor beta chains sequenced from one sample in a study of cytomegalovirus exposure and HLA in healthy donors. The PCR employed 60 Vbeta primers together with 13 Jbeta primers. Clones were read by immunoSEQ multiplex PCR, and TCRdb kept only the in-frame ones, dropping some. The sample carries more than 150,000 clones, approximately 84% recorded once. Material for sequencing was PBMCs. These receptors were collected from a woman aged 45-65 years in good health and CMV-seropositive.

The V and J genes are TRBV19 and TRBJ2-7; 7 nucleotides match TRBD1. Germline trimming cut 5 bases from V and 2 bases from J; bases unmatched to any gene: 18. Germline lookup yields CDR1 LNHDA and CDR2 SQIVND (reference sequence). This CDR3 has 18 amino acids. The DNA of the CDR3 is TGTGCCAGTAGTGACCGGCCCCCGAGACAGGGTAATCCCTACGAGCAGTACTTC. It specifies CASSDRPPRQGNPYEQYF.

The chain's CDR3 is CASSLGSAEAKNIQYF. CDR3 sequence (DNA): TGCGCCAGCAGCTTGGGAAGCGCAGAGGCCAAAAACATTCAGTACTTC. V gene TRBV5-1 combines with J gene TRBJ2-4; D ambiguous. Trimming took off 0 bases at V and 1 base at J, with 11 bases between the two ends. Germline CDR1 and CDR2: SGHRS and YFSETQ. The CDR3 covers 16 residues.

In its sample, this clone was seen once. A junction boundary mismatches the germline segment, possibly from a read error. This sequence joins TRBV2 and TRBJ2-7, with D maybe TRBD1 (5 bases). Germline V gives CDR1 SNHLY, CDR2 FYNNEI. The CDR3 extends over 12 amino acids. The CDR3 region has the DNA TGTGCCAGCAGTCCCCAGGGTACCGAGCGGTACTTC. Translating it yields CASSPQGTERYF.

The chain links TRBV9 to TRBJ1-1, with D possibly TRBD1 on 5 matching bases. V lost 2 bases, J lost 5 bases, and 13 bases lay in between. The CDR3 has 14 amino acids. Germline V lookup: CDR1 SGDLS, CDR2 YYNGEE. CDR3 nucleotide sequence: TGTGCCAGCAGCGTCGGTGGGGCCGCGACTGAAGCTTTCTTT. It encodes CASSVGGAATEAFF.

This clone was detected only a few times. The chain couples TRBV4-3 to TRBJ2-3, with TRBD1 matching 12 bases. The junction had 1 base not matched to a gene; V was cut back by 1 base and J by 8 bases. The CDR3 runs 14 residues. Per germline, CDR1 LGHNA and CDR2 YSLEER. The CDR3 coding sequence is TGCGCCAGCAGCCAAGGGGACAGGGGGCGTACGCAGTATTTT. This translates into CASSQGDRGRTQYF.

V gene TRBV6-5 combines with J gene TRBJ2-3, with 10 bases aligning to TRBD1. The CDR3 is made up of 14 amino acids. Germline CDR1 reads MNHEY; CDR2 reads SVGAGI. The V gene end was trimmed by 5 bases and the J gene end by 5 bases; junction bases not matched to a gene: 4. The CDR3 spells CASSPDRGQDTQYF. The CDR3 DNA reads TGTGCCAGCAGTCCCGACAGGGGGCAAGATACGCAGTATTTT.

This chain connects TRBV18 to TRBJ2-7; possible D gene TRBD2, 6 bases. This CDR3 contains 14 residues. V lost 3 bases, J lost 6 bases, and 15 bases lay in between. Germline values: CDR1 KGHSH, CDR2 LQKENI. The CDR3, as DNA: TGTGCCAGCTCACCGGGACTCCTTGGAGGCGAGCAGTACTTC. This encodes CASSPGLLGGEQYF.

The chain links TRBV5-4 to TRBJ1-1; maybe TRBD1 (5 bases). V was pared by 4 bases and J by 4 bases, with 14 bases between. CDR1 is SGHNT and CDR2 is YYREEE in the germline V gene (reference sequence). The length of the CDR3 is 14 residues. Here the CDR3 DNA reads TGTGCCAGCAGCCCTTGGGGCTTAGGCACTGAAGCTTTCTTT. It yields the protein CASSPWGLGTEAFF.